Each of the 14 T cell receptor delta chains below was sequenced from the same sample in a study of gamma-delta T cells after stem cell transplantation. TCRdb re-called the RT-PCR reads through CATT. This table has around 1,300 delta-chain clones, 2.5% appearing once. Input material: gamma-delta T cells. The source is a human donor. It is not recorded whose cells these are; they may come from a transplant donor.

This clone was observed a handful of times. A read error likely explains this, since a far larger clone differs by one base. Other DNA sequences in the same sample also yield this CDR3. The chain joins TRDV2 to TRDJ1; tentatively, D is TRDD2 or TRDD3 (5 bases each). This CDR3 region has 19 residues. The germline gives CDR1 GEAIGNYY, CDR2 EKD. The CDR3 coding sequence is TGTGCCTGTGACACTCTACCTACTGGCCTCCATGGGGACACCGATAAACTGATCTTT. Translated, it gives CACDTLPTGLHGDTDKLIF.

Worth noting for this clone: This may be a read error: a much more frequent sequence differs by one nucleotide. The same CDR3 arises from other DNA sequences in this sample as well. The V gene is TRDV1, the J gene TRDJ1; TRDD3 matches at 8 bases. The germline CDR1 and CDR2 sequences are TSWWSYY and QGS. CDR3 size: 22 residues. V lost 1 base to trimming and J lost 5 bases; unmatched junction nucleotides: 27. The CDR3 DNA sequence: TGTGCTCTTGGGGAACCCCTTACACTACGGGGAGGAATGTTGGGGATACCAGATAAACTCATCTTT. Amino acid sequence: CALGEPLTLRGGMLGIPDKLIF.

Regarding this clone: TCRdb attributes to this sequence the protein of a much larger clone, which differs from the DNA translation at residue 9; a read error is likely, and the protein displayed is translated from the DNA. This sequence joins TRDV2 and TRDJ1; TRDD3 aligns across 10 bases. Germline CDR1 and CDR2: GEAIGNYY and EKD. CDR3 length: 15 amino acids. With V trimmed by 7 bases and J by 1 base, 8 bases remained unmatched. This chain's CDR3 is CACMALGDTTDKLIF. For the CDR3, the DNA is TGTGCCTGCATGGCCTTGGGGGATACCACCGATAAACTCATCTTT.

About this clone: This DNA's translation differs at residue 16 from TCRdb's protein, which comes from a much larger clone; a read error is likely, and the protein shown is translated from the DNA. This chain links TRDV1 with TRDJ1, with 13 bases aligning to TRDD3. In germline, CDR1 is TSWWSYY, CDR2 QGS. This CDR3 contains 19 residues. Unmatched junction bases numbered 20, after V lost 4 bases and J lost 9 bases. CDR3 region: CALGASLPSPHWGIRELIF. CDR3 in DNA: TGTGCTCTTGGGGCCAGTCTACCTTCTCCGCACTGGGGGATACGAGAACTCATCTTT.

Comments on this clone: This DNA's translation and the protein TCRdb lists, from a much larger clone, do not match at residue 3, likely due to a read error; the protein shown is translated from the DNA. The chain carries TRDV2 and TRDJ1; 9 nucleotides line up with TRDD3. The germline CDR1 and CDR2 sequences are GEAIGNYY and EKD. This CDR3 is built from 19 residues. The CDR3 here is CARDIITLGDPEISDKLIF. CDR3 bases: TGTGCCCGTGACATCATTACTCTGGGGGATCCAGAAATAAGCGATAAACTCATCTTT.

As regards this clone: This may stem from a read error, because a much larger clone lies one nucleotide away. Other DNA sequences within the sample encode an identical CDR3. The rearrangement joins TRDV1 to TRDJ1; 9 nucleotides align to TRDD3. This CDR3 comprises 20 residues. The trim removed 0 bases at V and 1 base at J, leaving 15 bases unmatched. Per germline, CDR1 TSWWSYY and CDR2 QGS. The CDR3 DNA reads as TGTGCTCTTGGGGAACTGGTCCTACTGGTACTGGGGGACAGCACCGATAAACTCATCTTT. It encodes CALGELVLLVLGDSTDKLIF.

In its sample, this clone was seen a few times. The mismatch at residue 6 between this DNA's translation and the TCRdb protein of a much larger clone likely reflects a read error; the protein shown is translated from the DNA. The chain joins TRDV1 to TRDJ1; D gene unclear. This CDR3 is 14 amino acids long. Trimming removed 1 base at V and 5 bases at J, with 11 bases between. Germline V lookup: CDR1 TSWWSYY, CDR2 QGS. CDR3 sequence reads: CALGEPLIVDKLIF. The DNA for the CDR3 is TGTGCTCTTGGGGAACCGTTGATCGTGGATAAACTCATCTTT.

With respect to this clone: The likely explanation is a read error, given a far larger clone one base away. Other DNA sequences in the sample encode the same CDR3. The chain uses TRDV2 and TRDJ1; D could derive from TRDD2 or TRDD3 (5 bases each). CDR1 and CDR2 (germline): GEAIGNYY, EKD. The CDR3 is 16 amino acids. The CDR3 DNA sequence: TGTGCCTGTGACACCTGGGGACTTACCTACACCGACAAACTCATCTTT. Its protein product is CACDTWGLTYTDKLIF.

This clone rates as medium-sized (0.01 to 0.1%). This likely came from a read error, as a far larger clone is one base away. CDR3 residues: CALGERRSSRPFLTGGKYTDKLIF. Written as DNA, the CDR3 is TGTGCTCTTGGGGAAAGGCGTTCCTCACGGCCCTTCCTTACTGGGGGAAAGTACACCGATAAACTCATCTTT. The rearrangement joins TRDV1 to TRDJ1; 9 bases agree with TRDD3. Germline loops: CDR1 TSWWSYY, CDR2 QGS. This CDR3 has 24 residues. The junction had 28 bases not matched to a gene; V was cut back by 2 bases and J by 0 bases.

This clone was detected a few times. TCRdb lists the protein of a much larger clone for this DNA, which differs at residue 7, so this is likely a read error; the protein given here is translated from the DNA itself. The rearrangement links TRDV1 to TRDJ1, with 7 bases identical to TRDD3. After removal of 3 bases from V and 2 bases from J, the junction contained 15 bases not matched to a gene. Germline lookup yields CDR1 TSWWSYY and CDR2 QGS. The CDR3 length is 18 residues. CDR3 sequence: CALGESHVGWGLTDKLIF. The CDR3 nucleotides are TGTGCTCTTGGGGAGTCCCACGTCGGCTGGGGGCTTACCGATAAACTCATCTTT.

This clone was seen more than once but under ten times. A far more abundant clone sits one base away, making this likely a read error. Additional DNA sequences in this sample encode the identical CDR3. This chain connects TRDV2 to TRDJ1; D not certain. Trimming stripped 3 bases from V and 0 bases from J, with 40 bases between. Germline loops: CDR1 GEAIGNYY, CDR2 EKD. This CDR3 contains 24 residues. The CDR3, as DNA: TGTGCCTGTGACCCACACCCCCGGGGTCCCACGGTAAGTAGTTGGTCCTCGTACACCGATAAACTCATCTTT. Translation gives CACDPHPRGPTVSSWSSYTDKLIF.

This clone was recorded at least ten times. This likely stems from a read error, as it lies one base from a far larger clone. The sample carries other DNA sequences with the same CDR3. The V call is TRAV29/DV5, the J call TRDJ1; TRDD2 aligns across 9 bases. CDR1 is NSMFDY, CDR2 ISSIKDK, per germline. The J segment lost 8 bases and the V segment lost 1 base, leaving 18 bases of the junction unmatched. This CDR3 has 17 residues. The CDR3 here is CAASTAFLRTGEPKLIF. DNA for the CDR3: TGTGCAGCAAGCACAGCCTTCCTACGTACTGGGGAGCCCAAACTCATCTTT.

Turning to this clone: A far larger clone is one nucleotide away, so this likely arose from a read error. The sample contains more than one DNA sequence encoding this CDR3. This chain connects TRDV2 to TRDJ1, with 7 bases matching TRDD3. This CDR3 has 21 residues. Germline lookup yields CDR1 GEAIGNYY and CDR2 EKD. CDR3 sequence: CACDTVGPTGAGSEYTDKLIF. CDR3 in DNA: TGTGCCTGTGACACCGTGGGCCCTACTGGGGCCGGTTCCGAGTACACTGATAAACTCATCTTT.

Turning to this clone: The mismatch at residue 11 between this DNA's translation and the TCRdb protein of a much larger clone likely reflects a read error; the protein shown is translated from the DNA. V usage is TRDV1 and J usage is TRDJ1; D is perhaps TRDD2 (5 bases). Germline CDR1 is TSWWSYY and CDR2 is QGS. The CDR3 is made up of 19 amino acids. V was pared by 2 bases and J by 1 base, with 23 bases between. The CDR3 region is CALGETSTYCSTGTDKLIF. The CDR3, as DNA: TGTGCTCTTGGGGAAACTTCAACCTACTGCTCCACGGGCACCGATAAACTCATCTTT.